Listed below are T cell receptor beta chains from one sample, sequenced in a study of CD8+CD57+ T cells in acquired aplastic anemia. Each CDR3 protein gets one entry after TCRdb re-called the reads with MiXCR. The data show 75,000 to 90,000 distinct CDR3 sequences, about 45% seen once. The source material was sorted CD4+, CD8+, or CD8+CD57+ T cells (not recorded which) from PBMCs. All receptors derive from a human donor in good health, serving as a control. The conserved cysteine and the conserved F or W are not part of the CDR3 here.

>TRBJ1-3|TRBV3-1
ASSQESGSGNTIY
>TRBJ2-1|TRBV25-1
ASSSPWLWNRNNEQF
>TRBJ1-1|TRBV10-2
ASSDRSLNTEAL
>TRBJ1-1|TRBV27
ASSLSVGTEAF
>TRBJ2-7|TRBV10-3
AISELEGSSYEQY
>TRBJ1-1|TRBV10-1
ASSEAGVAVAF
>TRBJ2-1|TRBV5-1
ASSYSGSATFNEQF
>TRBJ1-5|TRBV24-1
ATSDSGGGQPQH
>TRBJ1-2|TRBV27
ASSPRAMDGYT
>TRBJ1-2|TRBV5-6
ASSPQAGLRVGYT
>TRBJ2-7|TRBV20-1
SARDQRGFNPYEQY
>TRBJ2-7|TRBV20-1
SGGLENEQY
>TRBJ2-7|TRBV7-8
ASSLVGDLSYEQY
>TRBJ2-5|TRBV7-9
ASSLTGFEETQY
>TRBJ2-1|TRBV20-1
SARELAGDYNEQF
>TRBJ1-2|TRBV9
ASSVGADRYHVMGGYT
>TRBJ2-1|TRBV29-1
SVEDDRPPYNEQF
>TRBJ2-7|TRBV2
ASNGLGLAVSYEQH
>TRBJ2-1|TRBV9
ASNVEGLTFNEQF
>TRBJ2-3|TRBV25-1
ASSQGQSSTDTQY
>TRBJ1-1|TRBV29-1
SVEKGNTEAF
>TRBJ2-7|TRBV29-1
SIGFPNSHEQY
>TRBJ2-1|TRBV25-1
ATSNPGNMDEQF
>TRBJ2-2|TRBV15
ATQGAYTGELF
>TRBJ2-4|TRBV2
ASMFGGQNIQY
>TRBJ1-6|TRBV11-2
ASSLERTGNSPLH
>TRBJ2-1|TRBV9
ASSVGKNEQF
>TRBJ1-5|TRBV19
ASSSLGEPQH
>TRBJ1-2|TRBV24-1
ATSETGTGGAVYGYT
>TRBJ2-7|TRBV19
ASSPSTSGGYEQY
>TRBJ2-5|TRBV29-1
SVEFIWDRGVQETQY
>TRBJ1-1|TRBV12-3/TRBV12-4
ASSLSEKAF
>TRBJ1-1|TRBV10-3
AITGGMGEAF
>TRBJ2-7|TRBV29-1
SVEGDSGESYEQY
>TRBJ1-1|TRBV2
ASGQPENEAF
>TRBJ2-2|TRBV5-1
ASSFRLTGNIAGELF